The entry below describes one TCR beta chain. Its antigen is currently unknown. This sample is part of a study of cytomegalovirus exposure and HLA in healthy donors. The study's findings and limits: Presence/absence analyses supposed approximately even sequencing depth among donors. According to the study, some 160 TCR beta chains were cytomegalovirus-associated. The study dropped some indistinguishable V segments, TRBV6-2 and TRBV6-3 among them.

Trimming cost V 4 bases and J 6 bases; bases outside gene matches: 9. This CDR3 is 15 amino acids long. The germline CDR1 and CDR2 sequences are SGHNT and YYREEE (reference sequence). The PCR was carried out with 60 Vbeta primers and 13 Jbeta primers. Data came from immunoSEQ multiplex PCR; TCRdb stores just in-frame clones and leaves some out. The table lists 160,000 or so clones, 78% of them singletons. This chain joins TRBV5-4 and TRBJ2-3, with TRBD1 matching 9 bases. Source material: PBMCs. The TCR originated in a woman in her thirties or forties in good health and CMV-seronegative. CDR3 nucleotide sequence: TGTGCCAGCAGCCTCGGACAGGGGACGTACGATACGCAGTATTTT. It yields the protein CASSLGQGTYDTQYF.